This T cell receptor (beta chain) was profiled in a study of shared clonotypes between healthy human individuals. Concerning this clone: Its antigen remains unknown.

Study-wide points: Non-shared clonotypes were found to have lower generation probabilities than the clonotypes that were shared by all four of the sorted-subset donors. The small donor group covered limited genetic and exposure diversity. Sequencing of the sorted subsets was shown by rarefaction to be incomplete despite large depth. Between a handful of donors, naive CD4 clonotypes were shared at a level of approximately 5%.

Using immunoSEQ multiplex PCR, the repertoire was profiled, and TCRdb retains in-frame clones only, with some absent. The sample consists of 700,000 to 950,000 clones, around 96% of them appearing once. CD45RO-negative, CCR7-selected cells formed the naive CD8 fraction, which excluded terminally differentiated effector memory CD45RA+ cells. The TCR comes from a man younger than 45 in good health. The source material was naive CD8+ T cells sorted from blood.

CDR3 sequence: CASSLDLSSIYNEQFF. Written as DNA, the CDR3 is TGTGCCAGCAGCTTGGACTTGTCCTCGATATACAATGAGCAGTTCTTC. The chain is built from TRBV5-4 and TRBJ2-1, with D hard to call. This CDR3 spans 16 amino acids. Germline CDR1 reads SGHNT; CDR2 reads YYREEE (reference sequence). V gave up 0 bases and J gave up 4 bases, with 14 bases separating them.